Included here is one T cell receptor beta chain sequence, with context. No antigen is known for it. The sample originates from a study of OX40 agonist ivuxolimab in advanced cancers. Study context: Ivuxolimab, an agonistic anti-OX40 (CD134) antibody, was given to patients. Enrollees could have had prior anti-PD-1, anti-PD-L1 or anti-CTLA-4 therapy, which about 40% had received.

General observations from the study: Researchers report that CD8+ T cells had, on average, more expanded clones than CD4+.

CDR1 is MNHNY and CDR2 is SVGAGI in the germline V gene (reference sequence). Trimming cost V 0 bases and J 2 bases, with 13 bases left between them. The CDR3 is 16 residues long. Cycle 7 day 1, cycle 4 day 1, and baseline were the timepoints at which blood was sampled. Using immunoSEQ multiplex PCR, the repertoire was profiled, and TCRdb retains in-frame clones only, with some absent. The table lists 80,000 to 95,000 clones, about 86% of them singletons, with 2% in the top ten. The receptor was derived from an adult with an advanced solid tumor such as melanoma, head and neck, liver or kidney cancer. The source was CD4+ or CD8+ T cells sorted from blood, collected in a trial of the OX40 agonist ivuxolimab. The chain links TRBV6-6 to TRBJ1-2, with D possibly matching TRBD1 (6 bases). This CDR3 reads CASSYSGAGENYGYTF. The CDR3 nucleotides read TGTGCCAGCAGTTACTCGGGAGCAGGGGAGAACTATGGCTACACCTTC.